This TCR beta chain was identified during a study of OX40 agonist ivuxolimab in advanced cancers. Study observations and caveats: There were also nonresponders showing low normalized T-cell clonal expansion. With doses of 0.1 to 3.0 mg/kg, CD4+ and CD8+ blood T cells had undergone clonal expansion by week 6. The antigen specificity of the peripheral T cells (those that were expanded) was not determined.

Sequencing was performed with immunoSEQ multiplex PCR; in TCRdb, only in-frame clones are kept and a portion is missing. The table lists about 35,000 clones, around three quarters of them singletons. This CDR3 is 19 amino acids long. Trimming removed 2 bases from V and 0 bases from J; junction bases left unmatched: 12. In germline, CDR1 is SGHDN, CDR2 FVKESK. Comment on this clone: As yet, its antigen is unknown.

The rearrangement uses TRBV14 and TRBJ1-5, with 8 bases fitting TRBD1. Here the sequenced sample was CD4+ or CD8+ T cells sorted from blood, taken in a trial of the OX40 agonist ivuxolimab. This clonotype was obtained from an adult with an advanced solid tumor such as melanoma, head and neck, liver or kidney cancer. CDR3 nucleotide sequence: TGTGCCAGCAGCCAACCACCGGGACAGGCGCCTTATAGCAATCAGCCCCAGCATTTT. Its translation is CASSQPPGQAPYSNQPQHF.